This TCR beta chain came from a study of shared clonotypes between healthy human individuals. Overall study context: CD8 memory received one plate per donor, CD8 naive two, CD4 memory three and CD4 naive three. The study's findings and limits: The diversity represented, both genetic and in exposure history, was limited by few donors.

Terminally differentiated effector memory CD45RA+ cells were left out of the naive CD8 fraction, which was CD45RO-negative and positively selected for CCR7. An assay was performed, and its level was deep. Per the study methods: As immunoSEQ supplied junction-only sequences (without quality scores), filtering differed. Assay used: immunoSEQ multiplex PCR; TCRdb lists only in-frame clones, some missing. That table is the source of V, J and clone size, and D and trimming were worked out from the DNA. The sample includes approximately 2,200,000 clones, about 92% of them seen just once. The germline V gene encodes CDR1 SQVTM and CDR2 ANQGSEA. The CDR3 sequence is 14 residues long. The V end was cut by 2 bases, the J end by 2 bases, with 12 bases between. Turning to this clone: Its antigen remains unknown.

The J gene is TRBJ1-2, the V gene TRBV29-1; D ambiguous. Specimen: naive CD8+ T cells from PBMCs. This clonotype was obtained from a man aged 18 to 30 in good health. Some clones in this sample may be carry-over from other donors' samples. The CDR3 region has the DNA TGCAGCGTTGAAACCCGGGGAGCAAACTATGGCTACACCTTC. Protein: CSVETRGANYGYTF.